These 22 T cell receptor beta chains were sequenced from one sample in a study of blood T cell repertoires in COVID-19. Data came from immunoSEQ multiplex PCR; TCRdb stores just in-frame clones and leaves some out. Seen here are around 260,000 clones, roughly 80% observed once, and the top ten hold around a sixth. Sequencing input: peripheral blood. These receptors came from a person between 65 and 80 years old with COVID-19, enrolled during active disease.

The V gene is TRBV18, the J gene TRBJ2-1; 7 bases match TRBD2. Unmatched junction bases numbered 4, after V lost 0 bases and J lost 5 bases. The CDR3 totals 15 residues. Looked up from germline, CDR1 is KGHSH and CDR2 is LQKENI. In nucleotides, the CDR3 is TGTGCCAGCTCACCACCGAGCGGGGAAAACAATGAGCAGTTCTTC. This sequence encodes CASSPPSGENNEQFF.

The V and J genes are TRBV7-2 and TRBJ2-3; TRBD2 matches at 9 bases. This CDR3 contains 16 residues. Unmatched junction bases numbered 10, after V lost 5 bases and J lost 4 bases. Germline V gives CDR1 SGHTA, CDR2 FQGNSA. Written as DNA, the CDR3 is TGTGCCAGCAGCGATATAGCGGGGGTATCATCAGATACGCAGTATTTT. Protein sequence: CASSDIAGVSSDTQYF. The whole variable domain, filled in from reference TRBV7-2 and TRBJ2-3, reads GAGVSQSPSNKVTEKGKDVELRCDPISGHTALYWYRQSLGQGLEFLIYFQGNSAPDKSGLPSDRFSAERTGGSVSTLTIQRTQQEDSAVYLCASSDIAGVSSDTQYFGPGTRLTVL.

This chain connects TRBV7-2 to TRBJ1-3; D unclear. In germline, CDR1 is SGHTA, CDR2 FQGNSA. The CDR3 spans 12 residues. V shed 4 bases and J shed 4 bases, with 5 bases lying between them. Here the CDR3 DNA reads TGTGCCAGCAGCTCTCTCGGAAACACCATATATTTT. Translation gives CASSSLGNTIYF.

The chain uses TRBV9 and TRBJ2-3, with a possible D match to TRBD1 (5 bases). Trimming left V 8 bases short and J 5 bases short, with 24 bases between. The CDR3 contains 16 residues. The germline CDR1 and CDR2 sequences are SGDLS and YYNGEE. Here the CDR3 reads CASSLAGQGLGDTQYF. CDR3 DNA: TGTGCCAGTTCGTTGGCAGGGCAGGGTCTTGGAGATACGCAGTATTTT.

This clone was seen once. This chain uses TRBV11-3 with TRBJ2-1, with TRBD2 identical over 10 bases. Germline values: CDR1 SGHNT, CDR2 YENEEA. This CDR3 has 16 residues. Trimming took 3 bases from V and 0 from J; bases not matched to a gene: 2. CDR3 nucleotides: TGTGCCAGCAGCTTTTTAGCGGGAGGCTCCTACAATGAGCAGTTCTTC. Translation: CASSFLAGGSYNEQFF. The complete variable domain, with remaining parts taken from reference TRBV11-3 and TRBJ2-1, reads EAGVVQSPRYKIIEKKQPVAFWCNPISGHNTLYWYLQNLGQGPELLIRYENEEAVDDSQLPKDRFSAERLKGVDSTLKIQPAELGDSAVYLCASSFLAGGSYNEQFFGPGTRLTVL.

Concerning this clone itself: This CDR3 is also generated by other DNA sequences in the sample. Here the CDR3 reads CAWSAGFGNTIYF. Here the CDR3 DNA reads TGTGCCTGGAGTGCAGGGTTTGGAAACACCATATATTTT. The V gene is TRBV30, the J gene TRBJ1-3; maybe TRBD1 (5 bases). Germline CDR1 is GTSNPN and CDR2 is SVGIG (reference sequence). V lost 1 base, J lost 3 bases, and 7 bases lay in between. This CDR3 comprises 13 residues. Combining the CDR3 with reference TRBV30 and TRBJ1-3 gives the whole variable domain SQTIHQWPATLVQPVGSPLSLECTVEGTSNPNLYWYRQAAGRGLQLLFYSVGIGQISSEVPQNLSASRPQDRQFILSSKKLLLSDSGFYLCAWSAGFGNTIYFGEGSWLTVV.

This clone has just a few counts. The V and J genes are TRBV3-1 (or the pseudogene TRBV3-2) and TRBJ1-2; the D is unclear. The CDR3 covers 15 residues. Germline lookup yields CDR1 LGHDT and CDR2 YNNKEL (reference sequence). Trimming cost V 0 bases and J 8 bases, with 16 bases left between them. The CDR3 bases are TGTGCCAGCAGCCAAGACGGGCAGGCGGCGGGGGGCTACACCTTC. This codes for CASSQDGQAAGGYTF.

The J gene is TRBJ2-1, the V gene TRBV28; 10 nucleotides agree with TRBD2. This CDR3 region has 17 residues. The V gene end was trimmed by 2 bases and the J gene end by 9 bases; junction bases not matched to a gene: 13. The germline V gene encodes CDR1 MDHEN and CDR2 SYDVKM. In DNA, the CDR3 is TGTGCCAGCAGTTTAAGGCTAGCGGGAGTTGTGGGAGTTGAGCAGTTCTTC. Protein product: CASSLRLAGVVGVEQFF. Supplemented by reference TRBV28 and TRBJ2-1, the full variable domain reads DVKVTQSSRYLVKRTGEKVFLECVQDMDHENMFWYRQDPGLGLRLIYFSYDVKMKEKGDIPEGYSVSREKKERFSLILESASTNQTSMYLCASSLRLAGVVGVEQFFGPGTRLTVL.

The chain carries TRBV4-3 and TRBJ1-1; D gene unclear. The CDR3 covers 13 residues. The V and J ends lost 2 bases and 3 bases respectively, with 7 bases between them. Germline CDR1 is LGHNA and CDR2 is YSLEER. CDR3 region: CASSQTVHTEAFF. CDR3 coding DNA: TGCGCCAGCAGCCAAACGGTCCACACTGAAGCTTTCTTT.

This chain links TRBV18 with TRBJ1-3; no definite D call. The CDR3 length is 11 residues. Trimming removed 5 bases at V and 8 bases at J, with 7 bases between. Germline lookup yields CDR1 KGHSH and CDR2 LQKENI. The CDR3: CASSLRDTIYF. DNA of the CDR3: TGTGCCAGCTCATTGCGAGACACCATATATTTT.

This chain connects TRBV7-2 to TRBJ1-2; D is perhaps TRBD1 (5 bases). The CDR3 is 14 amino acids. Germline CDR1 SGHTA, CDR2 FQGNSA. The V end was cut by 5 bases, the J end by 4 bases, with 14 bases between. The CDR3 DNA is TGTGCCAGCAGCCTACTCATAGGGGTCTATGGCTACACCTTC. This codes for CASSLLIGVYGYTF.

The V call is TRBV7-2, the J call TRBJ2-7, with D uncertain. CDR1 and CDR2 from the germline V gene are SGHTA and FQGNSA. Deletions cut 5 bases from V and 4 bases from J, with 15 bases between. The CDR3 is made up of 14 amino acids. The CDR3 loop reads CASSRPGSQYEQYF. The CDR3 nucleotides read TGTGCCAGCAGCCGGCCCGGGTCCCAATACGAGCAGTACTTC.

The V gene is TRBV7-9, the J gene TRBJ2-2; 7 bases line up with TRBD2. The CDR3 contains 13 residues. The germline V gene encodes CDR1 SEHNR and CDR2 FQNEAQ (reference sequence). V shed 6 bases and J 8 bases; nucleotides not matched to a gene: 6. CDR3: CASSLRGDGELFF. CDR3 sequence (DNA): TGTGCCAGCAGTCTACGGGGGGATGGGGAGCTGTTTTTT. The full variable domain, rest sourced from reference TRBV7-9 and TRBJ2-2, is DTGVSQNPRHKITKRGQNVTFRCDPISEHNRLYWYRQTLGQGPEFLTYFQNEAQLEKSRLLSDRFSAERPKGSFSTLEIQRTEQGDSAMYLCASSLRGDGELFFGEGSRLTVL.

CDR3 nucleotide sequence: TGTGCCAGCAGCAAAAACACTAGCGGACCCACAGATACGCAGTATTTT. This sequence encodes CASSKNTSGPTDTQYF. The chain employs TRBV21-1 and TRBJ2-3; the table's D call TRBD2 went unverified against the DNA. TRBV21-1 is deemed a pseudogene. The CDR3 runs to 16 residues.

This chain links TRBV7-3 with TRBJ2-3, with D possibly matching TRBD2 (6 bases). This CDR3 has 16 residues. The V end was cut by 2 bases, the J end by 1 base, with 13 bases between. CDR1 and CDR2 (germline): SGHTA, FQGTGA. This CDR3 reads CASSLGSASGTDTQYF. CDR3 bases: TGTGCCAGCAGCTTAGGTTCGGCTAGCGGCACAGATACGCAGTATTTT. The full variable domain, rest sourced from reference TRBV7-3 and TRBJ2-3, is GAGVSQTPSNKVTEKGKYVELRCDPISGHTALYWYRQSLGQGPEFLIYFQGTGAADDSGLPNDRFFAVRPEGSVSTLKIQRTERGDSAVYLCASSLGSASGTDTQYFGPGTRLTVL.

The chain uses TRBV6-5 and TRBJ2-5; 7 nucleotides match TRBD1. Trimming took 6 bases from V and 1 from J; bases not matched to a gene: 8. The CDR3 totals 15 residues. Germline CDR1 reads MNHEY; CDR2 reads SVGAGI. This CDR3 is CASSVDRLLQETQYF. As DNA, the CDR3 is TGTGCCAGCAGCGTGGACAGGCTCCTCCAAGAGACCCAGTACTTC.

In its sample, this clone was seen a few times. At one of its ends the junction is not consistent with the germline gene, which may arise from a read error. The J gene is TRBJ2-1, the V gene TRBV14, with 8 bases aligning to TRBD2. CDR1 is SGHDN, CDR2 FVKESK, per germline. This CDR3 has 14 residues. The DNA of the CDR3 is TGTGCCAGCAGCCAAGATCTGACTAGCGAAAGCCAACTCTTC. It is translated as CASSQDLTSESQLF.

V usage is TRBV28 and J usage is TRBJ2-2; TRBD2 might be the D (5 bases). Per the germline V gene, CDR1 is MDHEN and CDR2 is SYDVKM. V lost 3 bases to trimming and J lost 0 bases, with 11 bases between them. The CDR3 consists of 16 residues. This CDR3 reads CASSLERKSNTGELFF. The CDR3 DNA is TGTGCCAGCAGTTTGGAGCGGAAATCGAACACCGGGGAGCTGTTTTTT.

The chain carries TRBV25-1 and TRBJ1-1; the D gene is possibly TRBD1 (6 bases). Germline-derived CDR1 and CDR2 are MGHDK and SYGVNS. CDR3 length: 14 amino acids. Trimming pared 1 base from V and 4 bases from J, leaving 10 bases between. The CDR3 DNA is TGTGCCAGCAGTGAATTGAGAGGGGGCACTGAAGCTTTCTTT. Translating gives CASSELRGGTEAFF.

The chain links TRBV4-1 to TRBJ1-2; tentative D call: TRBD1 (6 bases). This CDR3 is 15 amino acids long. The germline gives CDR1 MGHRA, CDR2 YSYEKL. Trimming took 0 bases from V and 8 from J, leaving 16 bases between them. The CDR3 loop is CASSQDRQALGGYTF. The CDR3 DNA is TGCGCCAGCAGCCAAGATCGACAGGCTCTGGGAGGCTACACCTTC.

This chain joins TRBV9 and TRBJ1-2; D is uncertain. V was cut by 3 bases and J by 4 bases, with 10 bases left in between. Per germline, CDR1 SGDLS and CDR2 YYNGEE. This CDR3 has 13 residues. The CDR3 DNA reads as TGTGCCAGCAGCGATGGCGGGGTCTATGGCTACACCTTC. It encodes CASSDGGVYGYTF.

CDR3 sequence: CASKGGLKTDTQYF. CDR3 nucleotide sequence: TGTGCCAGTAAAGGAGGTCTTAAGACAGATACGCAGTATTTT. The chain has TRBV11-3 and TRBJ2-3; D possibly corresponds to TRBD2 (5 bases). From germline, CDR1 is SGHNT and CDR2 YENEEA. Trimming removed 9 bases at V and 3 bases at J, with 16 bases between. This CDR3 has 14 residues. Supplemented by reference TRBV11-3 and TRBJ2-3, the full variable domain reads EAGVVQSPRYKIIEKKQPVAFWCNPISGHNTLYWYLQNLGQGPELLIRYENEEAVDDSQLPKDRFSAERLKGVDSTLKIQPAELGDSAVYLCASKGGLKTDTQYFGPGTRLTVL.